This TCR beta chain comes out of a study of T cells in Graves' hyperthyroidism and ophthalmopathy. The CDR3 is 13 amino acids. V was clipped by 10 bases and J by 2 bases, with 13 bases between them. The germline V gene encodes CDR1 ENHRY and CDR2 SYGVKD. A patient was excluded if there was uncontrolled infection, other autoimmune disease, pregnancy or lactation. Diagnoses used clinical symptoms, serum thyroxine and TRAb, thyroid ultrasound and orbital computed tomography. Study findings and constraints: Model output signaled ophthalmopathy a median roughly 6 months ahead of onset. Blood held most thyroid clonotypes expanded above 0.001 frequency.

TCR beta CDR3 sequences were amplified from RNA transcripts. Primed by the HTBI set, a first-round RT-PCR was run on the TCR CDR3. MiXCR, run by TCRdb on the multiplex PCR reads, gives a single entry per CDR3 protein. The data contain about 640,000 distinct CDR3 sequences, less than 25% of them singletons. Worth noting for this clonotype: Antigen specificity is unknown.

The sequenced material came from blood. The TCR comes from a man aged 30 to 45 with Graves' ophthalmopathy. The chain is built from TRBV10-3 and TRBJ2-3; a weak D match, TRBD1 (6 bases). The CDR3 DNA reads TGTGCCACCAGGGGACCCTCCACAGATACGCAGTATTTT. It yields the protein CATRGPSTDTQYF.